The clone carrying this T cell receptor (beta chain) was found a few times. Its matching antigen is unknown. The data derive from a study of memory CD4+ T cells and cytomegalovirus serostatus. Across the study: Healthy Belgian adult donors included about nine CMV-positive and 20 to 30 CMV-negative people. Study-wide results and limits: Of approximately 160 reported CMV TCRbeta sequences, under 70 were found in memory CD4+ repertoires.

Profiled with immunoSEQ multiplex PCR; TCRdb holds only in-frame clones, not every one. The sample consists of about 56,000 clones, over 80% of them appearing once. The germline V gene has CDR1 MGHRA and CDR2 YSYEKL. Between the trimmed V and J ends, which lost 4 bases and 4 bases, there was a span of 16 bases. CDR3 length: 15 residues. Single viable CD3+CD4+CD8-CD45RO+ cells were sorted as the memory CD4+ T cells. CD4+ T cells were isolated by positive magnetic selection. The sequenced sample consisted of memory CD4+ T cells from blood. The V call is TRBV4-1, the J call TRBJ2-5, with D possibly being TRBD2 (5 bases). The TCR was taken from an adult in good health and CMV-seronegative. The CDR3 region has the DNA TGCGCCAGCAGCCCACGCCTGCTAGGAGGAGAGACCCAGTACTTC. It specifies CASSPRLLGGETQYF.